This is a list of T cell receptor beta chains from one sample in a study of blood T cell repertoires in COVID-19. TCRdb keeps only in-frame clones here, not all; method: immunoSEQ multiplex PCR. The sample lists more than 200,000 clones; 80% to 90% were seen once. The sample taken for sequencing was peripheral blood. Receptors originate from a woman aged 80 or over with COVID-19, enrolled during active disease. Each CDR3 is given with its conserved first and last residue. D genes are given only for firm matches. Clone size is not always given. Where it is, it says once, few, many or a class for expanded clones.

CDR3,DNA,J,size,D,V,length
CASSFGTLDTGELFF,TGTGCCAGCAGCTTTGGGACTCTGGACACCGGGGAGCTGTTTTTT,TRBJ2-2,-,-,TRBV11-2,15
CASSWGGRDEQYF,TGTGCCAGCAGCTGGGGGGGCAGGGATGAGCAGTACTTC,TRBJ2-7,-,-,TRBV7-9,13
CAWSPQGSGNSPLHF,TGTGCCTGGTCGCCCCAGGGGTCGGGTAATTCACCCCTCCACTTT,TRBJ1-6,-,-,TRBV30,15
CASSPHEGGLNTEAFF,TGTGCCAGCAGCCCCCACGAGGGAGGGCTGAACACTGAAGCTTTCTTT,TRBJ1-1,-,-,TRBV11-2,16
CASSGVGVKNGYTF,TGTGCCAGCTCTGGCGTCGGGGTCAAGAATGGCTACACCTTC,TRBJ1-2,-,-,TRBV28,14
CASRIGAGNTEAFF,TGTGCCAGCAGAATAGGGGCCGGGAACACTGAAGCTTTCTTT,TRBJ1-1,-,-,TRBV7-9,14
CASSPSGGYTIYF,TGCGCCAGCAGCCCGTCGGGGGGGTACACCATATATTTT,TRBJ1-3,-,-,TRBV5-1,13
CASSLGGATDTQYF,TGTGCCAGCAGCTTGGGCGGGGCTACAGATACGCAGTATTTT,TRBJ2-3,once,-,TRBV6-5,14
CASSLAGQGGNEQFF,TGCGCCAGCAGCTTGGCGGGACAGGGAGGAAATGAGCAGTTCTTC,TRBJ2-1,-,TRBD1,TRBV5-1,15
CASSVPGQIFRGYTF,TGTGCCAGCAGTGTCCCGGGACAGATCTTTAGGGGCTACACCTTC,TRBJ1-2,-,TRBD1,TRBV28,15
CASSIQGANYGYTF,TGTGCCAGCAGTATACAGGGGGCTAACTATGGCTACACCTTC,TRBJ1-2,medium-sized,TRBD1,TRBV27,14
CASSPDRGGSNSPLHF,TGTGCCAGCTCACCGGACAGGGGAGGATCAAATTCACCCCTCCACTTT,TRBJ1-6,once,TRBD1,TRBV18,16
CASSQRGRDTQYF,TGTGCCAGCAGCCAGCGGGGAAGAGATACGCAGTATTTT,TRBJ2-3,-,-,TRBV3-1/TRBV3-2,13
CASSPFTGQGMSEQFF,TGTGCCAGCTCACCCTTTACGGGACAGGGTATGAGTGAGCAGTTCTTC,TRBJ2-1,-,TRBD1,TRBV18,16
CASSRDRTGVTDGYTF,TGCGCCAGCAGCCGTGATCGGACAGGGGTAACGGATGGCTACACCTTC,TRBJ1-2,-,TRBD1,TRBV4-3,16
CASSPTGHGEQYF,TGTGCCAGCTCACCCACCGGACATGGAGAGCAGTACTTC,TRBJ2-7,-,-,TRBV18,13
CASKQAGGGETQYF,TGTGCCAGCAAACAGGCAGGGGGTGGAGAGACCCAGTACTTC,TRBJ2-5,-,TRBD1,TRBV27,14
CASSRLAGGRSSYNEQFF,TGCGCCAGCAGCCGACTAGCGGGGGGGAGGAGCTCCTACAATGAGCAGTTCTTC,TRBJ2-1,once,TRBD2,TRBV10-2,18
CASSITGNNSPLHF,TGTGCCAGCAGTATTACAGGGAATAATTCACCCCTCCACTTT,TRBJ1-6,-,-,TRBV6-5,14
CASSLDPGSEAFF,TGTGCCAGCAGCTTAGATCCGGGTTCTGAAGCTTTCTTT,TRBJ1-1,-,-,TRBV11-2,13
CATKSPQGAQYF,TGTGCCACCAAGTCCCCACAGGGGGCCCAGTACTTC,TRBJ2-5,-,TRBD1,TRBV24-1,12
CASSGGQVREKLFF,TGTGCCAGTAGTGGGGGACAGGTCCGGGAAAAACTGTTTTTT,TRBJ1-4,-,TRBD1,TRBV19,14
CASSRAGTGITDTQYF,TGTGCCAGCAGTCGGGCCGGGACAGGGATCACAGATACGCAGTATTTT,TRBJ2-3,-,TRBD1,TRBV6-2/TRBV6-3,16
CASSGPEVRGRAFF,TGTGCCAGCAGTGGTCCGGAAGTCAGGGGACGCGCTTTCTTT,TRBJ1-1,-,-,TRBV25-1,14
CASSQEGTSAYNEQFF,TGCGCCAGCAGCCAAGAGGGGACTAGTGCCTACAATGAGCAGTTCTTC,TRBJ2-1,-,TRBD2,TRBV4-3,16
CASSAGTGAYGYTF,TGTGCCAGTAGTGCTGGGACAGGGGCATATGGCTACACCTTC,TRBJ1-2,-,TRBD1,TRBV19,14
CASSSLTRGGVTDTQYF,TGTGCCAGTAGCTCTCTTACTAGGGGGGGCGTAACAGATACGCAGTATTTT,TRBJ2-3,-,-,TRBV19,17
CATDEGAPNYGYTF,TGTGCCACCGACGAGGGGGCACCAAACTATGGCTACACCTTC,TRBJ1-2,-,TRBD1,TRBV28,14